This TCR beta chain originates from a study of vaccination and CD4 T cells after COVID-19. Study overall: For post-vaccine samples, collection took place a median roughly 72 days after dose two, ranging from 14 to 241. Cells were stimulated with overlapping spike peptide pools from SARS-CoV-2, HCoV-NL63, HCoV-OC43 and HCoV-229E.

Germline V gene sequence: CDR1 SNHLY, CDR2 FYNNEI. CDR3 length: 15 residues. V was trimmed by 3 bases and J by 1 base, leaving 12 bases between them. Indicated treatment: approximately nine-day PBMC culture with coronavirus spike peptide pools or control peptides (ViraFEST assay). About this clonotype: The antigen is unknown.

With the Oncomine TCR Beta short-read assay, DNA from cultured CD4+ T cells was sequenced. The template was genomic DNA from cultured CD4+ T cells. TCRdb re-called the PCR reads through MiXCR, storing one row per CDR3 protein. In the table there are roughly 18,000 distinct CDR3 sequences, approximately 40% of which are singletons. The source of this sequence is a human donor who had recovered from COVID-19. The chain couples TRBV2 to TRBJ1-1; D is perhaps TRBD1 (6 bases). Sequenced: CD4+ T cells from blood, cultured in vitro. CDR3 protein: CASSDEAGANTEAFF. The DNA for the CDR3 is TGTGCCAGCAGTGACGAGGCAGGGGCGAACACTGAAGCTTTCTTT.